The 27 T cell receptor beta chains below all came from one sample that was sequenced in a study of beta chain features in type 1 diabetes. As every portion of the isolated RNA was reverse transcribed, the sequencing read expressed TCRB transcripts. Method: immunoSEQ multiplex PCR; TCRdb's copy keeps in-frame clones and lacks some. The profile shows over 700,000 clones, around a sixth of them singletons. The sample comprised naive CD4+ T cells from blood. Every receptor here comes from a woman aged 18-35 years in good health.

This clone was picked up a small number of times. The genes are TRBV4-2 and TRBJ2-1; 9 bases are shared with TRBD2. The germline V gene encodes CDR1 LGHNA and CDR2 YNFKEQ. The CDR3 spans 15 residues. J gave up 7 bases and V 0 bases, and 4 bases lay outside the gene matches. Here the CDR3 reads CASSQDRLAVNEQFF. The DNA for the CDR3 is TGTGCCAGCAGCCAAGATCGACTAGCGGTGAATGAGCAGTTCTTC.

There are a few counts of this clone. The chain joins TRBV5-4 to TRBJ1-1; D gene unclear. The CDR3 covers 13 residues. The germline V gene encodes CDR1 SGHNT and CDR2 YYREEE (reference sequence). Trimming stripped 3 bases from V and 1 base from J, with 7 bases between. The DNA of the CDR3 is TGTGCCAGCAGCTCAGACACGAACACTGAAGCTTTCTTT. This sequence encodes CASSSDTNTEAFF.

V is TRBV9 and J is TRBJ2-2, with TRBD2 matching over 9 bases. The CDR3 is 17 residues long. V shed 0 bases, J shed 10 bases, and the junction held 13 bases outside the gene matches. Germline assignment: CDR1 SGDLS and CDR2 YYNGEE. In DNA, the CDR3 is TGTGCCAGCAGCGTAGGCTCAGAACTAGCGGGTCCCCCGGAGCTGTTTTTT. This translates into CASSVGSELAGPPELFF.

This clone has more than one count but fewer than ten. The chain employs TRBV4-1 and TRBJ2-1, with 7 bases fitting TRBD2. Losses at the gene ends were 0 bases for V and 7 bases for J; bases not matched to a gene: 6. The CDR3 runs to 15 residues. Looked up from germline, CDR1 is MGHRA and CDR2 is YSYEKL. The CDR3 loop is CASSQDHGLENEQFF. CDR3 DNA sequence: TGCGCCAGCAGCCAAGATCACGGACTAGAAAATGAGCAGTTCTTC.

CDR3 in amino acids: CASSPRLAAYNEQFF. CDR3 nucleotides: TGTGCCAGCAGCCCGAGGCTAGCGGCCTACAATGAGCAGTTCTTC. The V call is TRBV7-3, the J call TRBJ2-1, with 7 nucleotides matching TRBD2. CDR3 length: 15 residues. From germline, CDR1 is SGHTA and CDR2 FQGTGA. J gave up 2 bases and V 5 bases, and 6 bases lay outside the gene matches. The variable domain in full, with the rest retrieved from reference TRBV7-3 and TRBJ2-1, is GAGVSQTPSNKVTEKGKYVELRCDPISGHTALYWYRQSLGQGPEFLIYFQGTGAADDSGLPNDRFFAVRPEGSVSTLKIQRTERGDSAVYLCASSPRLAAYNEQFFGPGTRLTVL.

This chain links TRBV7-8 with TRBJ2-7; D might be TRBD1 or TRBD2, each matching 6 bases. The CDR3 covers 15 residues. Germline loops: CDR1 SGHVS, CDR2 FQNEAQ. With 8 bases removed from V and 3 bases from J, the gap between germline ends came to 20 bases. The CDR3 DNA reads TGTGCCAGCTCCCTTAGGGGGGAACAGGGCTACGAGCAGTACTTC. Its protein product is CASSLRGEQGYEQYF. The whole variable domain, remainder taken from reference TRBV7-8 and TRBJ2-7, is GAGVSQSPRYKVAKRGQDVALRCDPISGHVSLFWYQQALGQGPEFLTYFQNEAQLDKSGLPSDRFFAERPEGSVSTLKIQRTQQEDSAVYLCASSLRGEQGYEQYFGPGTRLTVT.

The chain is built from TRBV28 and TRBJ2-2; maybe TRBD1 (5 bases). Per the germline V gene, CDR1 is MDHEN and CDR2 is SYDVKM. The CDR3 is made up of 17 amino acids. Trimming left V 2 bases short and J 0 bases short, with 13 bases between. The chain's CDR3 is CASSLSMQGTNTGELFF. In DNA, the CDR3 is TGTGCCAGCAGTTTAAGTATGCAGGGCACGAACACCGGGGAGCTGTTTTTT.

In this sample, this clone turned up a few times. This chain connects TRBV11-2 to TRBJ2-5, with TRBD2 identical over 8 bases. The CDR3 is made up of 13 amino acids. Germline CDR1 SGHAT, CDR2 FQNNGV. The V and J ends lost 3 bases and 7 bases, in that order; junction bases with no gene match: 4. CDR3: CASSFSGTGTQYF. The CDR3 nucleotides read TGTGCCAGCAGCTTTAGCGGGACCGGGACCCAGTACTTC.

The CDR3 sequence is CASSRRPREPDTQYF. Here the CDR3 DNA reads TGTGCCAGCAGCCGCCGCCCCCGGGAGCCAGATACGCAGTATTTT. This chain uses TRBV7-9 with TRBJ2-3; a possible D gene is TRBD2 (6 bases). The germline V gene encodes CDR1 SEHNR and CDR2 FQNEAQ (reference sequence). V shed 5 bases and J shed 4 bases, with 16 bases lying between them. The CDR3 is 15 residues long.

This clone was seen a handful of times. The chain recombines TRBV6-6 with TRBJ2-5, with D unresolved. V was clipped by 5 bases and J by 0 bases, with 7 bases between them. This CDR3 is built from 13 residues. Germline V lookup: CDR1 MNHNY, CDR2 SVGAGI (reference sequence). The chain's CDR3 is CASSGRNQETQYF. The CDR3 nucleotides are TGTGCCAGCAGTGGACGGAACCAAGAGACCCAGTACTTC.

V and J are TRBV6-5 and TRBJ1-5, with D unresolved. Trimming removed 4 bases at V and 5 bases at J, with 9 bases between. The CDR3 consists of 13 residues. Germline loops: CDR1 MNHEY, CDR2 SVGAGI. The CDR3 is CASSFGRDQPQHF. In DNA, the CDR3 is TGTGCCAGCAGTTTCGGGCGAGATCAGCCCCAGCATTTT.

This chain links TRBV4-1 with TRBJ2-7; D is unclear. Germline V gene sequence: CDR1 MGHRA, CDR2 YSYEKL. The length of the CDR3 is 16 residues. V lost 0 bases to trimming and J lost 3 bases, with 15 bases between them. CDR3 loop: CASSQDGLQNNYEQYF. For the CDR3, the DNA is TGCGCCAGCAGCCAAGATGGGCTCCAGAACAACTACGAGCAGTACTTC.

The genes are TRBV5-1 and TRBJ2-7; possibly TRBD1 for D (7 bases). The V and J ends lost 4 bases and 5 bases respectively, with 16 bases between them. The germline CDR1 and CDR2 sequences are SGHRS and YFSETQ. This CDR3 is 14 amino acids long. The CDR3 protein is CASSLGTRGDEQYF. In DNA, the CDR3 is TGCGCCAGCAGCCTCGGGACCAGGGGGGACGAGCAGTACTTC.

The sample holds a few counts of this clone. This chain links TRBV7-2 with TRBJ2-3; D unresolved. V was shortened by 6 bases and J by 2 bases, with 12 bases between the two germline ends. CDR1 and CDR2 from the germline V gene are SGHTA and FQGNSA. The CDR3 contains 14 residues. The CDR3, as DNA: TGTGCCAGCAGTTTTCGACCAAACACAGATACGCAGTATTTT. Amino acid sequence: CASSFRPNTDTQYF.

This sequence joins TRBV11-2 and TRBJ2-5; D might be TRBD2 (5 bases). Trimming removed 1 base from V and 5 bases from J, with 8 bases in between. The CDR3 loop spans 13 amino acids. Germline V gene sequence: CDR1 SGHAT, CDR2 FQNNGV. This CDR3 is CASSLGTAETQYF. The CDR3 DNA sequence: TGTGCCAGCAGCTTAGGGACTGCTGAGACCCAGTACTTC.

The V call is TRBV19, the J call TRBJ2-1; 8 positions agree with TRBD1. Trimming cost V 5 bases and J 8 bases; bases outside gene matches: 11. The CDR3 is made up of 15 amino acids. Germline CDR1 and CDR2: LNHDA and SQIVND (reference sequence). CDR3 sequence: CASSYPSDRDHEQFF. Here the CDR3 DNA reads TGTGCCAGTAGTTACCCTTCGGACAGGGACCATGAGCAGTTCTTC.

This clone was seen only a few times. V usage is TRBV6-6 and J usage is TRBJ1-5; 7 bases are a match to TRBD1. CDR1 MNHNY and CDR2 SVGAGI come from the germline V gene (reference sequence). This CDR3 contains 15 residues. J was trimmed by 3 bases and V by 6 bases; bases with no gene match: 8. Here the CDR3 reads CASRHGGQINQPQHF. The CDR3 coding sequence is TGTGCCAGCAGACACGGGGGACAGATCAATCAGCCCCAGCATTTT.

This clone was observed a handful of times. The CDR3 DNA reads as TGTGCCAGCAGCGTCCTAGCGGCCTACAATGAGCAGTTCTTC. Residues: CASSVLAAYNEQFF. The chain employs TRBV11-2 and TRBJ2-1, with 7 bases lining up with TRBD2. J was trimmed by 2 bases and V by 5 bases; bases with no gene match: 3. From germline, CDR1 is SGHAT and CDR2 FQNNGV. This CDR3 region has 14 residues.

The table lists this clone with a few counts. J is TRBJ2-1 and V is TRBV4-2, with D maybe TRBD2 (6 bases). Germline CDR1 LGHNA, CDR2 YNFKEQ. The CDR3 runs to 15 residues. V was cut by 0 bases and J by 5 bases, with 11 bases left in between. CDR3 sequence (DNA): TGTGCCAGCAGCCAAGAACCGGGACTCAACAATGAGCAGTTCTTC. It specifies CASSQEPGLNNEQFF.

The chain carries TRBV5-4 and TRBJ2-5; 12 nucleotides align to TRBD1. The CDR3 spans 17 residues. V dropped 4 bases and J dropped 6; count of bases not matched to a gene: 13. CDR1 is SGHNT, CDR2 YYREEE, per germline (reference sequence). CDR3 sequence: CASSHLTGTGGLKTQYF. The CDR3 coding sequence is TGTGCCAGCAGCCATCTTACCGGGACAGGGGGCTTGAAGACCCAGTACTTC.

Concerning this clone itself: Additional DNA sequences in this sample encode the identical CDR3. V and J are TRBV6-6 and TRBJ2-2; D uncertain. The V end lost 1 base, the J end lost 5 bases, and 5 bases lay between the germline ends. This CDR3 comprises 13 residues. Looked up from germline, CDR1 is MNHNY and CDR2 is SVGAGI (reference sequence). The CDR3: CASSYLGTGELFF. CDR3 nucleotides: TGTGCCAGCAGTTACTTAGGGACCGGGGAGCTGTTTTTT.

This clone was seen a few times. The genes are TRBV7-9 and TRBJ2-3, with D uncertain. The V gene's germline CDR1 is SEHNR and CDR2 FQNEAQ (reference sequence). The CDR3 length is 15 residues. Trimming took 1 base from V and 0 from J, leaving 8 bases between them. This CDR3 is CASSLVWASTDTQYF. The CDR3 DNA reads as TGTGCCAGCAGCTTAGTTTGGGCTAGCACAGATACGCAGTATTTT.

The chain has TRBV25-1 and TRBJ2-5; no definite D call. Trimming took off 3 bases at V and 2 bases at J, with 13 bases between the two ends. Germline V gives CDR1 MGHDK, CDR2 SYGVNS. This CDR3 has 15 amino acids. CDR3 sequence: CASSDPGWGQETQYF. The CDR3 DNA sequence: TGTGCCAGCAGTGATCCGGGTTGGGGACAAGAGACCCAGTACTTC.

This clone was counted only a few times. The chain uses TRBV9 and TRBJ1-1, with D perhaps matching TRBD1 (5 bases). The CDR3 spans 15 residues. Per the germline V gene, CDR1 is SGDLS and CDR2 is YYNGEE. V was pared by 3 bases and J by 4 bases, with 16 bases between. The CDR3 sequence is CASSGRGRPGTEAFF. CDR3 nucleotide sequence: TGTGCCAGCAGCGGAAGGGGACGTCCGGGCACTGAAGCTTTCTTT.

The chain links TRBV9 to TRBJ2-3; D uncertain. CDR3 length: 13 residues. The V end lost 4 bases, the J end lost 7 bases, and 13 bases lay between the germline ends. Germline assignment: CDR1 SGDLS and CDR2 YYNGEE. In DNA, the CDR3 is TGTGCCAGCAGCCCCCGGGCCTCATATACGCAGTATTTT. It encodes CASSPRASYTQYF.

J is TRBJ1-1 and V is TRBV29-1, with unresolved D. Trimming shortened V by 5 bases and J by 0 bases, and 10 bases separated the two germline ends. The germline gives CDR1 SQVTM, CDR2 ANQGSEA. The CDR3 is made up of 13 amino acids. In DNA, the CDR3 is TGCAGCGTTCGGTTTAATCTGAACACTGAAGCTTTCTTT. Encoded protein: CSVRFNLNTEAFF. The variable domain in full, with the rest retrieved from reference TRBV29-1 and TRBJ1-1, is SAVISQKPSRDICQRGTSLTIQCQVDSQVTMMFWYRQQPGQSLTLIATANQGSEATYESGFVIDKFPISRPNLTFSTLTVSNMSPEDSSIYLCSVRFNLNTEAFFGQGTRLTVV.

In its sample, this clone was seen a few times. This sequence joins TRBV9 and TRBJ2-3; D remains ambiguous. The germline gives CDR1 SGDLS, CDR2 YYNGEE. Trimming took off 2 bases at V and 4 bases at J, with 17 bases between the two ends. The CDR3 extends over 16 amino acids. The CDR3 sequence: CASSVMGSLSADTQYF. The CDR3 nucleotides are TGTGCCAGCAGCGTTATGGGTTCCCTTTCGGCAGATACGCAGTATTTT. Supplemented by reference TRBV9 and TRBJ2-3, the full variable domain reads DSGVTQTPKHLITATGQRVTLRCSPRSGDLSVYWYQQSLDQGLQFLIQYYNGEERAKGNILERFSAQQFPDLHSELNLSSLELGDSALYFCASSVMGSLSADTQYFGPGTRLTVL.